This T cell receptor beta chain was recorded in a study of response to subunit inactivated influenza vaccine. Regarding the study as a whole: Each seasonal flu vaccination may recruit only limited new T cells, authors suggested.

The CDR3 contains 14 residues. Germline V CDR1 and CDR2: SGHVS, FNYEAQ. V lost 5 bases and J lost 1, with 9 bases in between. Notes on this clonotype: As yet, its antigen is unknown.

TCRdb reanalysed the RT-PCR reads using MiXCR and keeps one entry per CDR3 protein. The table has approximately 700,000 distinct CDR3 sequences, about 15% seen once. The material was PBMCs from blood, obtained 11 to 12 days after vaccination. The source of this sequence is a man between 45 and 60 years old who received an inactivated influenza vaccine. The chain employs TRBV7-6 and TRBJ1-5; possibly TRBD1 for D (5 bases). The CDR3, as DNA: TGTGCCAGCAGCGGGGGAGCGAGCAATCAGCCCCAGCATTTT. It yields the protein CASSGGASNQPQHF.